These 20 T cell receptor beta chains originate from one sample sequenced in a study of T-cell reconstitution after alpha-beta-depleted transplantation in children. Library preparation (for TCRbeta) was performed with unique molecular identifiers. TCRdb independently ran MiXCR on the PCR reads; one entry per CDR3 protein. The table has about 980,000 distinct CDR3 sequences, around 30% seen once. Material: PBMCs, mostly from graft donor cells, obtained 360 days after TCRalphabeta/CD19-depleted stem cell transplant. The receptor set was obtained from a boy younger than two who had a stem cell transplant for SCID, so the T cells may come from the graft donor.

V and J are TRBV10-3 and TRBJ2-3, with D possibly called TRBD1 or TRBD2 (6 bases each). The V end lost 8 bases, the J end lost 5 bases, and 17 bases lay between the germline ends. Germline V CDR1 and CDR2: ENHRY, SYGVKD. The CDR3 spans 14 residues. The CDR3, as DNA: TGTGCCATCGCGAAAGAGGGGGGTAGAGATACGCAGTATTTT. Translation gives CAIAKEGGRDTQYF.

V usage is TRBV6-9 and J usage is TRBJ2-7, with 9 nucleotides matching TRBD2. This CDR3 comprises 15 residues. Losses at the gene ends were 10 bases for V and 1 base for J; bases not matched to a gene: 11. Germline V gives CDR1 MNHGY, CDR2 SVAAGI. The CDR3 spells CAISLLGLASYEQYF. In DNA, the CDR3 is TGTGCCATCAGCTTATTGGGACTAGCTTCCTACGAGCAGTACTTC.

This clonotype was counted a few times. The V and J genes are TRBV3-1 and TRBJ2-4; unclear D gene. There are 12 residues in the CDR3. The germline V gene encodes CDR1 LGHDT and CDR2 YNNKEL (reference sequence). Trimming shortened V by 1 base and J by 9 bases, and 7 bases separated the two germline ends. Here the CDR3 DNA reads TGTGCCAGCAGCCAAGGTAGGACCATTCAGTACTTC. As protein: CASSQGRTIQYF.

This clonotype has more than one count but fewer than ten. This chain joins TRBV5-1 and TRBJ1-1, with TRBD1 as a possible D gene (6 bases). CDR1 is SGHRS, CDR2 YFSETQ, per germline. The CDR3 sequence is 14 residues long. Trimming left V 4 bases short and J 4 bases short, with 14 bases between. The DNA of the CDR3 is TGCGCCAGCAGCGGAAGGGGGGCAGGCACTGAAGCTTTCTTT. This gives the protein CASSGRGAGTEAFF.

The CDR3 protein is CASSSRDSPGKLFF. The CDR3 DNA reads TGTGCCAGCAGTTCCCGGGACAGTCCGGGAAAACTGTTTTTT. V gene TRBV6-5 combines with J gene TRBJ1-4, with TRBD1 matching over 7 bases. The ends lost 4 bases at V and 10 bases at J; junction bases unmatched: 9. CDR3 length: 14 residues. CDR1 is MNHEY and CDR2 is SVGAGI in the germline V gene.

A few counts support this clonotype. CDR3 loop: CSAATSGGSNEQFF. The CDR3 nucleotides read TGCAGTGCGGCGACTAGCGGGGGGTCGAATGAGCAGTTCTTC. The chain joins TRBV20-1 to TRBJ2-1; TRBD2 matches 13 bases. The V segment lost 6 bases and the J segment 7 bases; nucleotides outside the gene matches: 6. The CDR3 is 14 amino acids. Germline CDR1 is DFQATT and CDR2 is SNEGSKA (reference sequence).

The chain uses TRBV20-1 and TRBJ2-1; 7 positions match TRBD2. Germline CDR1 is DFQATT and CDR2 is SNEGSKA (reference sequence). The CDR3 contains 15 residues. The trim removed 0 bases at V and 3 bases at J, leaving 5 bases unmatched. CDR3 loop: CSARDPGGIYNEQFF. In nucleotides, the CDR3 is TGCAGTGCTAGAGATCCGGGGGGTATCTACAATGAGCAGTTCTTC.

This clonotype occurred many times. This rearrangement joins TRBV27 to TRBJ2-7; D gene unclear. Trimming removed 4 bases at V and 3 bases at J, with 13 bases between. Germline CDR1 reads MNHEY; CDR2 reads SMNVEV (reference sequence). The CDR3 spans 14 residues. CDR3 in amino acids: CASSSRLGYYEQYF. The CDR3 DNA is TGTGCCAGCAGTTCAAGGCTGGGCTACTACGAGCAGTACTTC.

This clonotype was found a few times. The chain couples TRBV29-1 to TRBJ2-1; maybe TRBD1 (5 bases). Germline values: CDR1 SQVTM, CDR2 ANQGSEA. The CDR3 consists of 12 residues. Trimming left V 6 bases short and J 9 bases short, with 15 bases between. CDR3 in amino acids: CSVLGHPSEQFF. The CDR3 region has the DNA TGCAGCGTCCTGGGGCACCCTAGTGAGCAGTTCTTC.

This clonotype was detected a few times. The gene calls are TRBV20-1 and TRBJ1-6; D remains unclear. CDR1 DFQATT and CDR2 SNEGSKA come from the germline V gene (reference sequence). Trimming shortened V by 3 bases and J by 9 bases, and 18 bases separated the two germline ends. The CDR3 is 15 residues long. The CDR3 DNA is TGCAGTGCTAGGGTAAACGGGCAGCTCCTTTCACCCCTCCACTTT. This sequence encodes CSARVNGQLLSPLHF.

This clonotype was recorded many times. V and J are TRBV5-1 and TRBJ2-1; 12 nucleotides agree with TRBD1. The V and J ends lost 7 bases and 8 bases, in that order; junction bases with no gene match: 4. The CDR3 contains 13 residues. The germline CDR1 and CDR2 sequences are SGHRS and YFSETQ. CDR3 protein: CASHGTGGHEQFF. Written as DNA, the CDR3 is TGCGCCAGCCACGGGACAGGGGGCCATGAGCAGTTCTTC.

The rearrangement uses TRBV6-5 and TRBJ2-7; 7 bases fit TRBD1. The ends lost 2 bases at V and 1 base at J; junction bases unmatched: 11. This CDR3 has 17 residues. Germline V gene data show CDR1 as MNHEY and CDR2 as SVGAGI. The CDR3 loop reads CASSYIFTGARSYEQYF. The CDR3 coding sequence is TGTGCCAGCAGTTACATCTTCACAGGGGCTCGGTCCTACGAGCAGTACTTC.

The chain carries TRBV5-1 and TRBJ2-7; 8 positions match TRBD1. Germline assignment: CDR1 SGHRS and CDR2 YFSETQ. J gave up 6 bases and V 0 bases, and 14 bases lay outside the gene matches. The CDR3 has 17 amino acids. CDR3 in amino acids: CASSLALGQGAGVEQYF. As DNA, the CDR3 is TGCGCCAGCAGCTTGGCCTTAGGGCAGGGGGCAGGGGTCGAGCAGTACTTC. The complete variable domain, with remaining parts taken from reference TRBV5-1 and TRBJ2-7, reads KAGVTQTPRYLIKTRGQQVTLSCSPISGHRSVSWYQQTPGQGLQFLFEYFSETQRNKGNFPGRFSGRQFSNSRSEMNVSTLELGDSALYLCASSLALGQGAGVEQYFGPGTRLTVT.

This chain links TRBV6-5 with TRBJ2-1, with D tentatively TRBD2 (5 bases). Trimming stripped 3 bases from V and 11 bases from J, with 8 bases between. The CDR3 is 11 residues long. Germline V lookup: CDR1 MNHEY, CDR2 SVGAGI. CDR3 amino acids: CASSYEGKQFF. CDR3 nucleotides: TGTGCCAGCAGTTATGAGGGAAAGCAGTTCTTC.

The CDR3 loop is CASDLKNGAFF. CDR3 nucleotides: TGTGCCAGCGACTTGAAAAATGGGGCTTTCTTT. This rearrangement joins TRBV12-3 or TRBV12-4 to TRBJ1-1; D not certain. Trimming removed 8 bases at V and 11 bases at J, with 15 bases between. The CDR3 has 11 amino acids.

The chain has TRBV4-1 and TRBJ2-5; D might be TRBD1 or TRBD2, each matching 6 bases. Germline V gene lookup returns CDR1 MGHRA and CDR2 YSYEKL. The CDR3 runs to 16 residues. The V end lost 1 base, the J end lost 4 bases, and 16 bases lay between the germline ends. Written as DNA, the CDR3 is TGCGCCAGCAGCCAAGGATGGGGGCGCGGGGTAGAGACCCAGTACTTC. Translated, it gives CASSQGWGRGVETQYF.

The chain couples TRBV20-1 to TRBJ1-5; TRBD1 matches 7 bases. Germline V gives CDR1 DFQATT, CDR2 SNEGSKA (reference sequence). With 3 bases clipped from V and 1 base from J, the junction kept 3 bases outside the gene matches. The CDR3 runs to 14 residues. The CDR3 sequence: CSASPQGSNQPQHF. CDR3 DNA sequence: TGCAGTGCTAGCCCACAGGGGAGCAATCAGCCCCAGCATTTT.

In its sample, this clonotype was seen a few times. The chain uses TRBV5-1 and TRBJ2-3, with 7 positions matching TRBD1. Losses at the gene ends were 3 bases for V and 0 bases for J; bases not matched to a gene: 4. The germline V gene has CDR1 SGHRS and CDR2 YFSETQ. The CDR3 has 15 amino acids. CDR3 sequence reads: CASSSGQVSTDTQYF. Here the CDR3 DNA reads TGCGCCAGCAGCTCCGGACAGGTTAGCACAGATACGCAGTATTTT.

This clonotype occurred a few times. This chain links TRBV12-3 or TRBV12-4 with TRBJ2-5; D is undetermined. This CDR3 comprises 13 residues. With 6 bases removed from V and 7 bases from J, the gap between germline ends came to 15 bases. CDR3 in amino acids: CASSSYPSGTQYF. The CDR3, as DNA: TGTGCCAGCAGCTCCTACCCGTCGGGGACCCAGTACTTC.

This clonotype was recorded at least ten times. J is TRBJ2-5 and V is TRBV6-2 or TRBV6-3; no clear D gene. In germline, CDR1 is MNHEY, CDR2 SVGEGT. The CDR3 runs to 15 residues. Between the trimmed V and J ends, which lost 0 bases and 2 bases, there was a span of 10 bases. CDR3 coding DNA: TGTGCCAGCAGTTACTCAAAGTGGCCGCAAGAGACCCAGTACTTC. Its protein product is CASSYSKWPQETQYF.